This T cell receptor beta chain was captured by sequencing in a study of T cells in Graves' hyperthyroidism and ophthalmopathy. General study points: Separation of ophthalmopathy from stable hyperthyroidism was achieved by a 13 V-J model. Blood held most thyroid clonotypes expanded above 0.001 frequency.

This clonotype was counted a few times. What it recognizes is unknown. Researchers took RNA transcripts and amplified the TCR beta CDR3 regions from them. Carried out on the TCR CDR3, a first-round RT-PCR used the HTBI primer set. MiXCR was run by TCRdb on the multiplex PCR reads, yielding one entry per CDR3 protein. The profile shows some 600,000 distinct CDR3 sequences, more than 45% of them singletons. Germline CDR1 SEHNR, CDR2 FQNEAQ (reference sequence). This CDR3 is 13 amino acids long. V shed 6 bases and J shed 0 bases, with 8 bases lying between them. This TCR was recovered from a woman aged 18-29 years with Graves' hyperthyroidism. This sequence joins TRBV7-9 and TRBJ1-1; D unclear. Source material: peripheral blood or thyroid tissue (not recorded which). Here the CDR3 DNA reads TGTGCCAGCAGGGACGGACTGAACACTGAAGCTTTCTTT. It codes for CASRDGLNTEAFF.